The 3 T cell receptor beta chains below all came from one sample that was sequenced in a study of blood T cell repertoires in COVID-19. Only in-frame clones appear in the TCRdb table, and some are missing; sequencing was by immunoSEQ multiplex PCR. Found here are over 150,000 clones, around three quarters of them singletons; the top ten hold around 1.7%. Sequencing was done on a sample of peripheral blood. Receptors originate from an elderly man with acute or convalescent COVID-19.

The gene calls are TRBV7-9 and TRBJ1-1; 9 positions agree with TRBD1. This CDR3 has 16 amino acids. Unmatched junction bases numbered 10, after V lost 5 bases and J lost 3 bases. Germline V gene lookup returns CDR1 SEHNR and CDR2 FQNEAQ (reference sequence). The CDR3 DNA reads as TGTGCCAGCAGCCCTGAACAGGGGGCGCGGCACACTGAAGCTTTCTTT. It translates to CASSPEQGARHTEAFF.

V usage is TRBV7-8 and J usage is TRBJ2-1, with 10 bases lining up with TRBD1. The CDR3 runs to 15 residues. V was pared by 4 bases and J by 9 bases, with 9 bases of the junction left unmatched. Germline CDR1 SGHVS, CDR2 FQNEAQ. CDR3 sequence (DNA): TGTGCCAGCAGCTGGGGACAGGGGACGTCCAGTGAGCAGTTCTTC. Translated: CASSWGQGTSSEQFF.

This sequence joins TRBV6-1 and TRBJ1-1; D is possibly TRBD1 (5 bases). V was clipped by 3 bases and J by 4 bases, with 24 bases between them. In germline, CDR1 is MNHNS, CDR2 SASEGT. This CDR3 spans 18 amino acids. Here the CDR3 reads CASSDYTGPGARRTEAFF. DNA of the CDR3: TGTGCCAGCAGTGATTATACAGGTCCTGGGGCGAGGCGCACTGAAGCTTTCTTT.